This T cell receptor beta chain was captured by sequencing in a study of T cells in Graves' hyperthyroidism and ophthalmopathy. Notes on the study in general: Blood shared most expanded thyroid clonotypes above 0.001.

TCR beta CDR3 region amplification was performed from RNA transcripts. TCR CDR3 underwent first-round RT-PCR with the HTBI primer set. TCRdb reprocessed the multiplex PCR reads with MiXCR, giving one entry per CDR3 protein. The sample consists of approximately 740,000 distinct CDR3 sequences, 12% to 15% of them appearing once. Germline lookup yields CDR1 MNHNS and CDR2 SASEGT. V lost 4 bases and J 5 bases, leaving 18 bases between the germline ends. This CDR3 has 16 residues. This clonotype was seen repeatedly, ten times or more. Its antigen is unknown. Patients with uncontrolled infections, other autoimmune diseases, pregnancy or lactation were excluded.

The receptor comes from a woman between 18 and 29 years old with Graves' hyperthyroidism. What was sequenced was blood. This chain uses TRBV6-1 with TRBJ2-1; perhaps TRBD2 as D (6 bases). In nucleotides, the CDR3 is TGTGCCAGCAGTGGTCCTATGGGACTCAGGAACAATGAGCAGTTCTTC. It encodes CASSGPMGLRNNEQFF.